This T cell receptor beta chain appears in the sequencing data of a study of OX40 agonist ivuxolimab in advanced cancers. Study in general: Aged roughly 23 to 79 with a mean of 60 years, they were around 83% male. Study-wide results and limits: The 0.1-3.0 mg/kg partial responders had among the lowest clonal expansion.

V lost 2 bases, J lost 0 bases, and 10 bases lay in between. The CDR3 consists of 14 residues. Per germline, CDR1 GTSNPN and CDR2 SVGIG (reference sequence). As regards this clone: What it recognizes is unknown.

Produced via immunoSEQ multiplex PCR; TCRdb's table is partial and in-frame only. Among 25,000 to 35,000 clones, about 81% were seen once, and the ten largest hold about a fifth. Sequenced here: CD4+ or CD8+ T cells sorted from blood, sampled in a trial of the OX40 agonist ivuxolimab. The rearrangement uses TRBV30 and TRBJ1-2; a weak D match, TRBD1 (6 bases). This TCR was sampled from an adult with an advanced solid tumor such as melanoma, head and neck, liver or kidney cancer. The CDR3 DNA reads TGTGCCTGGAGTAACAGGGCATCTAACTATGGCTACACCTTC. Protein sequence: CAWSNRASNYGYTF.